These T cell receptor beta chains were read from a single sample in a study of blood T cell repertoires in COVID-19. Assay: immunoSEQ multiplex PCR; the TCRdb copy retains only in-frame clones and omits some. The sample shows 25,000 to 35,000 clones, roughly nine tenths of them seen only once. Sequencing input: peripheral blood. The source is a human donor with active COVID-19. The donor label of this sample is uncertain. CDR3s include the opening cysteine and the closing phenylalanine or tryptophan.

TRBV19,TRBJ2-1,CASSTSGLWSSYNEQFF
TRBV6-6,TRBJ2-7,CASSYSTASYEQYF
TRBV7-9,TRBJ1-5,CASSRTGASANQPQHF
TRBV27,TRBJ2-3,CASSPGTGFLNTDTQYF
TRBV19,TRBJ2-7,CASSSGQTYEQYF
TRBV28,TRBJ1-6,CASSSTGGVSPLHF
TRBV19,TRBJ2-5,CASSYSGRETQYF
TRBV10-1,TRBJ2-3,CASSESVRTFTDTQYF
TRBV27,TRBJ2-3,CASSLSGTSGRATQYF
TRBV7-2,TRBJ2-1,CASSPQGLLGDEQFF
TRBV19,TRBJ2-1,CASSMRGQVPEQFF
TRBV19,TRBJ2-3,CASSPTSTDTQYF
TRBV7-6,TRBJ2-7,CASSLAITSGVSYEQYF
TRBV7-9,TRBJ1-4,CAWITGESNEKLFF
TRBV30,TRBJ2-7,CAWSDRSYEQYF
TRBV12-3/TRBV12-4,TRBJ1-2,CASTLGGANGYTF
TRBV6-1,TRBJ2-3,CASSELEFADTQYF
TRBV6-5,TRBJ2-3,CASSYSEGPDTQYF
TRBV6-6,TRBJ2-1,CASSYESYVEGEQFF
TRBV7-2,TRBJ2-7,CASSTNSGIYEQYF
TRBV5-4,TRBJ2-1,CASSLATRGNNEQFF
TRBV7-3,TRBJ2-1,CASSLDSPGEQFF
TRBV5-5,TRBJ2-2,CASSPTSNALTGELFF
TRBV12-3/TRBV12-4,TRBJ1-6,CASSLGASPLHF
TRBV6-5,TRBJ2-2,CASSYFEGEGTGELFF
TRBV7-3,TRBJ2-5,CASSPSRGGLQETQYF
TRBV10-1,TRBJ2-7,CASSEGVGVGYEQYF
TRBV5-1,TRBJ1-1,CASSFRVRDTEAFF
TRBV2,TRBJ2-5,CASGAGTIHEETQYF
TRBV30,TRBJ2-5,CAWSQLEGRETQYF
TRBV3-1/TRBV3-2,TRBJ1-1,CASSLMNTEAFF
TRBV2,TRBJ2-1,CASSATSGGTYNEQFF
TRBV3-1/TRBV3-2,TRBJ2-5,CASSRRSGGILQETQYF
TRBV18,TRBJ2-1,CASSPLGASGVLYNEQFF
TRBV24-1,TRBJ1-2,CATSERDSHYGYTF
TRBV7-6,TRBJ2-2,CASSLGLAGLPNTGELFF
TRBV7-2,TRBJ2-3,CASSSTLAGADTQYF
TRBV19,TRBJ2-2,CASSTLATNTGELFF
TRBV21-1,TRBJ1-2,CASSKGQGNYGYTF
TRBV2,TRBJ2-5,CASSEIRTQYF
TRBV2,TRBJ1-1,CASIGGVEAFF
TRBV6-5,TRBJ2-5,CASTPGGGQETQYF